This TCR beta chain was identified in a study of cytomegalovirus exposure and HLA in healthy donors. Whole-study results and caveats: With high specificity and sensitivity, the classifier reportedly diagnosed cytomegalovirus status. Rare TCR sequences predominated, though certain public TCRs were found in many donors.

On this clone: Its specificity is unknown.

Trimming shortened V by 4 bases and J by 3 bases, and 16 bases separated the two germline ends. The length of the CDR3 is 15 residues. Germline V gives CDR1 MNHNS, CDR2 SASEGT. A multiplex PCR was run with 60 Vbeta primers and 13 Jbeta primers. Measured with immunoSEQ multiplex PCR; TCRdb has only the in-frame clones, and not every one. The sample contains 150,000 to 200,000 clones, 73% of which appear only once. The sequenced material came from PBMCs. The sequence derives from a woman aged 18 to 35 in good health and CMV-seropositive. This chain joins TRBV6-1 and TRBJ2-7, with D maybe TRBD2 (6 bases). The DNA for the CDR3 is TGTGCCAGCAGTGCGGAGGGCGGCAGGGTCTACGAGCAGTACTTC. Translated, it gives CASSAEGGRVYEQYF.